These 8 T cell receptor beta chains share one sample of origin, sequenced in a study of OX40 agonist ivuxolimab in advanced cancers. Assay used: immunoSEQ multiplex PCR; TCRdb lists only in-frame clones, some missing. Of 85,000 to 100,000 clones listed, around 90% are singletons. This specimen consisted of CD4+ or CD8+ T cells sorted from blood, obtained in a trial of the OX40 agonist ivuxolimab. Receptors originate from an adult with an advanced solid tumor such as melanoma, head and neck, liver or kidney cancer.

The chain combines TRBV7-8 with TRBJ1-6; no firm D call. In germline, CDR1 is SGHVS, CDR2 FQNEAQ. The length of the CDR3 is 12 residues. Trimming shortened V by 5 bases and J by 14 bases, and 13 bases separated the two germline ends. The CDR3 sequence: CASSEDRTSLHF. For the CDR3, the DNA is TGTGCCAGCAGCGAAGATCGGACCTCCCTCCACTTT. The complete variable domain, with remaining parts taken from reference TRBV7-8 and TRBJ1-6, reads GAGVSQSPRYKVAKRGQDVALRCDPISGHVSLFWYQQALGQGPEFLTYFQNEAQLDKSGLPSDRFFAERPEGSVSTLKIQRTQQEDSAVYLCASSEDRTSLHFGNGTRLTVT.

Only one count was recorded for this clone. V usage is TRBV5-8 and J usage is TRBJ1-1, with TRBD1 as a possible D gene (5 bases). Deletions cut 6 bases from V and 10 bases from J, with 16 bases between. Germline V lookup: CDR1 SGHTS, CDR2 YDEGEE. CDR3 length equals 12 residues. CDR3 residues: CASTPLAGPAFF. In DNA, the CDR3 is TGTGCCAGCACCCCCCTGGCAGGGCCAGCTTTCTTT.

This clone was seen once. The CDR3 DNA is TGTGCCAGCAGCTCGAACGGGGGCCACGAGCAGTACTTC. As protein: CASSSNGGHEQYF. The chain couples TRBV28 to TRBJ2-7; tentatively, D is TRBD1 or TRBD2 (6 bases each). CDR3 length: 13 residues. Germline assignment: CDR1 MDHEN and CDR2 SYDVKM. V lost 6 bases and J 5 bases, leaving 14 bases between the germline ends.

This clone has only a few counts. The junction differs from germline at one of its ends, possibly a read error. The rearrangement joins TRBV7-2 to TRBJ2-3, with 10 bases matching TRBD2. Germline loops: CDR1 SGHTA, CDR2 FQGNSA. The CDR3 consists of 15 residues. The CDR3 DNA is TGTGCCAGCAGCCTAGCGGGGGTTAGCACAGATACGCAGTATTTT. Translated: CASSLAGVSTDTQYF.

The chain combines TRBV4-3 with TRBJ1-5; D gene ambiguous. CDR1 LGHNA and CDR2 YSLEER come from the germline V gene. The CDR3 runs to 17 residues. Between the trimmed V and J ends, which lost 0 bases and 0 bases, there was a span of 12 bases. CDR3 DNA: TGCGCCAGCAGCCAAGATCAGAACAGTAATAGCAATCAGCCCCAGCATTTT. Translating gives CASSQDQNSNSNQPQHF.

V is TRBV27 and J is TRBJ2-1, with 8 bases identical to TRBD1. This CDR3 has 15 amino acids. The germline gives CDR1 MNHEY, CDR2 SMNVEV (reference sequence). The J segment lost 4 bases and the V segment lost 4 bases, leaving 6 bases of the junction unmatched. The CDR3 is CASSSGGAGYNEQFF. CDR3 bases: TGTGCCAGCAGTTCAGGGGGCGCAGGTTACAATGAGCAGTTCTTC.

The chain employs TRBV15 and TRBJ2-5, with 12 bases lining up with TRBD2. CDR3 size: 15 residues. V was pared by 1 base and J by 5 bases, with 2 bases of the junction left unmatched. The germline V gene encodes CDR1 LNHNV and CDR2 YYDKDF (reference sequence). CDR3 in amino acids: CATSRGTSGVETQYF. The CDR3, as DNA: TGTGCCACCAGCAGAGGGACTAGCGGGGTGGAGACCCAGTACTTC.

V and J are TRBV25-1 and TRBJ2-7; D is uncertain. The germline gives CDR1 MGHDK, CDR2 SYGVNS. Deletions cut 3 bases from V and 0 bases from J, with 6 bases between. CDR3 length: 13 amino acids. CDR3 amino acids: CASSDIASYEQYF. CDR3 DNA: TGTGCCAGCAGTGATATAGCCTCCTACGAGCAGTACTTC.